This T cell receptor (beta chain) was observed in a study of blood T cell repertoires in COVID-19. The germline CDR1 and CDR2 sequences are SGHRS and YFSETQ. This CDR3 is built from 17 residues. Trimming took off 0 bases at V and 0 bases at J, with 14 bases between the two ends. Measured with immunoSEQ multiplex PCR; TCRdb has only the in-frame clones, and not every one. The data hold about 290,000 clones, with around nine tenths observed a single time. Sequencing input: PBMCs or T cells enriched from blood (not recorded which). The chain carries TRBV5-1 and TRBJ2-3; D remains unclear. This TCR was sampled from a woman aged 40 to 50 who had recovered from COVID-19. The CDR3 is CASSLGALSSSTDTQYF. CDR3 nucleotide sequence: TGCGCCAGCAGCTTGGGGGCGCTGTCTTCAAGCACAGATACGCAGTATTTT.